This TCR beta chain was found in a study of blood T cell repertoires in COVID-19. All enrollees were about 18 to 89 years old and from roughly 22 US areas. In the source study's methods: Counts of nucleated cells, estimated from reference gene primer amplification, were obtained. Generated by immunoSEQ multiplex PCR, the TCRdb table keeps only in-frame clones and is missing some. V and J calls and clone size are as listed in that table; D and trimming were resolved from the DNA. Among over 250,000 clones listed, about 88% were seen once. This TCR derives from a woman in her sixties or seventies in a cohort exposed to, infected with or recovered from COVID-19 (not recorded which). Material for sequencing was PBMCs or T cells enriched from blood (not recorded which).

Written as DNA, the CDR3 is TGTGCCAGCAGTACGGGACTAGATCACGGTGAGCAGTTCTTC. Encoded protein: CASSTGLDHGEQFF. V usage is TRBV27 and J usage is TRBJ2-1, with 8 bases fitting TRBD2. CDR3 length: 14 amino acids. V lost 5 bases and J lost 9; bases outside the gene matches: 9. Germline loops: CDR1 MNHEY, CDR2 SMNVEV (reference sequence).